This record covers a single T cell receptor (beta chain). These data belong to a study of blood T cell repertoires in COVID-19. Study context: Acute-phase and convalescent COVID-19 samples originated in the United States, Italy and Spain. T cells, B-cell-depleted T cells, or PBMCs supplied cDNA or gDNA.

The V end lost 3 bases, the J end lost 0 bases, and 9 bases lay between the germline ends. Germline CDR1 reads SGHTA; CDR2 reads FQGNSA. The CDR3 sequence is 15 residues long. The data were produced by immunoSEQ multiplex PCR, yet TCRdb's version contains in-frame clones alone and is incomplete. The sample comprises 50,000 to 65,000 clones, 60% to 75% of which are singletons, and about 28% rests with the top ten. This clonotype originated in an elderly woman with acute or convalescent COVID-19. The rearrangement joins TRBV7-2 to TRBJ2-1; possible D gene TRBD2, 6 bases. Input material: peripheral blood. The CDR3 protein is CASSLEGASYNEQFF. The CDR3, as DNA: TGTGCCAGCAGCTTGGAGGGAGCCTCCTACAATGAGCAGTTCTTC.